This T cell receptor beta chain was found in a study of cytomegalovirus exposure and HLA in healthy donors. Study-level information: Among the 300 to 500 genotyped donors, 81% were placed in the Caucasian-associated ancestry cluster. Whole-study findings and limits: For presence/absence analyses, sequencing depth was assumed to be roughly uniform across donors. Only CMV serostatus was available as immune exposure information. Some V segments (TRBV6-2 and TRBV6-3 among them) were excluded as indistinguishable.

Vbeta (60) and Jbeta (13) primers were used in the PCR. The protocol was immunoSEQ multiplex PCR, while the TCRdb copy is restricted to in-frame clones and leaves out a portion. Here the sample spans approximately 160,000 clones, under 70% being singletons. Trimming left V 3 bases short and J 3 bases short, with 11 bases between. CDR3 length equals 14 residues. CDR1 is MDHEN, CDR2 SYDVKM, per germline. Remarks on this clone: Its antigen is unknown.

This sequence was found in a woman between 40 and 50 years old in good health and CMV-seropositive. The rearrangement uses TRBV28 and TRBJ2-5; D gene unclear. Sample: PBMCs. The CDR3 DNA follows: TGTGCCAGCAGTTTCACTTCGCGGAAAGAGACCCAGTACTTC. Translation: CASSFTSRKETQYF.